What follows are 5 T cell receptor beta chains derived from one specimen sequenced in a study of blood T cell repertoires in COVID-19. Here immunoSEQ multiplex PCR was the method, and the copy in TCRdb shows in-frame clones only, minus some. The sample carries hundreds of thousands of clones, around 84% recorded once. The specimen sequenced was PBMCs or T cells enriched from blood (not recorded which). These TCRs come from a man aged 35-49 years who had recovered from COVID-19.

This rearrangement joins TRBV5-1 to TRBJ2-3; TRBD1 matches at 9 bases. The germline V gene has CDR1 SGHRS and CDR2 YFSETQ. The CDR3 is made up of 14 amino acids. Unmatched junction bases numbered 1, after V lost 0 bases and J lost 5 bases. Here the CDR3 DNA reads TGCGCCAGCAGCTTGGTGGGACAGGGAGATACGCAGTATTTT. As protein: CASSLVGQGDTQYF.

The CDR3 sequence is CASSQDLGLSGGRETQYF. The CDR3 DNA reads as TGTGCCAGCAGCCAAGATCTGGGACTAAGCGGGGGGCGGGAGACCCAGTACTTC. V and J are TRBV3-1 (or the pseudogene TRBV3-2) and TRBJ2-5; TRBD2 matches at 9 bases. The CDR3 contains 18 residues. CDR1 is LGHDT, CDR2 YNNKEL, per germline (reference sequence). V shed 0 bases and J 5 bases; nucleotides not matched to a gene: 13.

CDR3 loop: CASRRGLARGTDTQYF. CDR3 sequence (DNA): TGTGCCAGCCGGAGGGGACTAGCGAGGGGCACAGATACGCAGTATTTT. This chain joins TRBV9 and TRBJ2-3; 10 bases line up with TRBD2. The CDR3 length is 16 residues. V lost 7 bases, J lost 1 base, and 9 bases stayed unmatched. Germline loops: CDR1 SGDLS, CDR2 YYNGEE.

This clone appeared a single time. The chain employs TRBV11-3 and TRBJ2-2; D is undetermined. V gave up 8 bases and J gave up 0 bases, with 13 bases separating them. In germline, CDR1 is SGHNT, CDR2 YENEEA. This CDR3 is built from 15 residues. The CDR3 protein is CASQQATSNTGELFF. DNA for the CDR3: TGTGCCAGCCAGCAGGCCACATCGAACACCGGGGAGCTGTTTTTT. Together with reference TRBV11-3 and TRBJ2-2, the CDR3 gives the full variable domain: EAGVVQSPRYKIIEKKQPVAFWCNPISGHNTLYWYLQNLGQGPELLIRYENEEAVDDSQLPKDRFSAERLKGVDSTLKIQPAELGDSAVYLCASQQATSNTGELFFGEGSRLTVL.

This rearrangement joins TRBV7-2 to TRBJ2-3; D gene ambiguous. CDR3 length: 16 amino acids. V was trimmed by 1 base and J by 0 bases, leaving 11 bases between them. Germline-derived CDR1 and CDR2 are SGHTA and FQGNSA. DNA for the CDR3: TGTGCCAGCAGCTTAGGGGCCGGCCCTAGCACAGATACGCAGTATTTT. Amino acid sequence: CASSLGAGPSTDTQYF.